The 10 T cell receptor beta chains below were found in one sample sequenced in a study of CD4 T cells in relation to SARS-CoV-2 and coronaviruses. TCRdb keeps only in-frame clones here, not all; method: immunoSEQ multiplex PCR. Of 20,000 to 25,000 clones listed, approximately 80% are singletons. Unexposed donor CD4+ T cells date from about 2011-2018, before the COVID-19 pandemic. Isolation of CD4+ T cells took place after around eleven days in culture. These receptors' targets are unknown. The sequencing input was CD4+ T cells from PBMCs, cultured in vitro. These receptors were collected from a human donor in good health.

This chain uses TRBV6-5 with TRBJ2-1, with a weak D call TRBD2 (6 bases). Germline lookup yields CDR1 MNHEY and CDR2 SVGAGI. Trimming took off 8 bases at V and 4 bases at J, with 15 bases between the two ends. This CDR3 contains 14 residues. CDR3 in DNA: TGTGCCAGCCGAATAGCGGTAAATTACAATGAGCAGTTCTTC. This codes for CASRIAVNYNEQFF.

CDR3 region: CATQQGSNYGYTF. In nucleotides, the CDR3 is TGTGCCACTCAACAGGGGTCGAACTATGGCTACACCTTC. The J gene is TRBJ1-2, the V gene TRBV15; 7 nucleotides agree with TRBD1. The germline gives CDR1 LNHNV, CDR2 YYDKDF (reference sequence). J was trimmed by 2 bases and V by 9 bases; bases with no gene match: 6. This CDR3 has 13 residues.

This clone was seen a few times. The J gene is TRBJ1-1, the V gene TRBV7-9; D gene unclear. CDR1 is SEHNR, CDR2 FQNEAQ, per germline (reference sequence). Trimming removed 6 bases at V and 4 bases at J, with 9 bases between. CDR3 length: 12 residues. The CDR3 DNA is TGTGCCAGCAGGGTGGTGGGCACTGAAGCTTTCTTT. As protein: CASRVVGTEAFF.

The V gene is TRBV6-5, the J gene TRBJ1-4; D uncertain. V was pared by 7 bases and J by 2 bases, with 14 bases between. Germline assignment: CDR1 MNHEY and CDR2 SVGAGI. The CDR3 sequence is 15 residues long. This CDR3 is CASTRDLLTNEKLFF. The CDR3, as DNA: TGTGCCAGCACCCGGGATCTGCTTACTAATGAAAAACTGTTTTTT.

The chain combines TRBV27 with TRBJ1-1, with TRBD1 matching 7 bases. Germline CDR1 is MNHEY and CDR2 is SMNVEV (reference sequence). J lost 3 bases, V lost 4 bases, and 14 bases had no gene match. The CDR3 is made up of 17 amino acids. The chain's CDR3 is CASSSLRQGPSHTEAFF. CDR3 nucleotides: TGTGCCAGCAGTTCATTACGACAGGGTCCCTCGCACACTGAAGCTTTCTTT.

The rearrangement joins TRBV5-1 to TRBJ1-2; no definite D call. The CDR3 is 14 amino acids. V shed 0 bases and J shed 0 bases, with 6 bases lying between them. Germline V CDR1 and CDR2: SGHRS, YFSETQ. CDR3 bases: TGCGCCAGCAGCTTGGACACCTCTAACTATGGCTACACCTTC. This gives the protein CASSLDTSNYGYTF.

V is TRBV12-5 and J is TRBJ1-2, with D unresolved. The CDR3 is made up of 11 amino acids. V was shortened by 2 bases and J by 14 bases, with 12 bases between the two germline ends. CDR1 is LGHNT, CDR2 FRNRAP, per germline. CDR3 bases: TGTGCTAGTGGTTTGACTGGCTCTAAAACCTTC. Residues: CASGLTGSKTF.

CDR3 DNA sequence: TGCGCCAGACGCCTTAATCCGGGACAGGGGGAAGGATGGACCGGGGAGCTGTTTTTT. It is translated as CARRLNPGQGEGWTGELFF. The chain links TRBV4-1 to TRBJ2-2; 11 bases line up with TRBD1. Per germline, CDR1 MGHRA and CDR2 YSYEKL. CDR3 size: 19 residues. V was pared by 9 bases and J by 5 bases, with 20 bases of the junction left unmatched.

In its sample, this clone was seen once. The rearrangement joins TRBV29-1 to TRBJ2-7; the D is unclear. The CDR3 contains 11 residues. Germline assignment: CDR1 SQVTM and CDR2 ANQGSEA. V gave up 5 bases and J gave up 4 bases, with 9 bases separating them. For the CDR3, the DNA is TGCAGCGTTTCGACGAGTTACGAGCAGTACTTC. Its protein product is CSVSTSYEQYF.

This clone occurred a few times. The rearrangement uses TRBV7-9 and TRBJ1-2, with 10 bases matching TRBD1. Germline V CDR1 and CDR2: SEHNR, FQNEAQ (reference sequence). This CDR3 has 14 residues. The junction had 4 bases not matched to a gene; V was cut back by 1 base and J by 8 bases. CDR3 residues: CASSLEGTGVGYTF. In DNA form, the CDR3 reads TGTGCCAGCAGCTTAGAAGGGACAGGGGTCGGCTACACCTTC.